These T cell receptor beta chains were read from a single sample in a study of shared clonotypes between healthy human individuals. The table came from immunoSEQ multiplex PCR; TCRdb's copy has only in-frame clones and leaves some out. The sample holds 450,000 or so clones, more than 70% seen once. Sequencing was done on a sample of PBMCs. The source of these receptors is a woman between 35 and 50 years old in good health. Some clones in this sample may be carry-over from other donors' samples. CDR3s include the opening cysteine and the closing phenylalanine or tryptophan. A D gene is named only where the DNA matches it firmly. For some rows the clone size is stated as once, few or many, or as a class when expanded; others skip it.

>TRBJ2-1|TRBV4-2|NA|NA
CASSQDLVGFNEQFF
TGTGCCAGCAGCCAAGATTTAGTAGGGTTCAATGAGCAGTTCTTC
>TRBJ2-7|TRBV18|NA|NA
CASSLAQTYEQYF
TGTGCCAGCTCACTAGCGCAAACCTACGAGCAGTACTTC
>TRBJ1-3|TRBV5-1|NA|NA
CASRPQSSGNTIYF
TGCGCCAGCAGACCGCAGAGCTCTGGAAACACCATATATTTT
>TRBJ2-5|TRBV11-1|NA|NA
CASSPGTVGETQYF
TGTGCCAGCAGCCCAGGGACGGTCGGAGAGACCCAGTACTTC
>TRBJ1-1|TRBV5-1|NA|once
CASSFPGVNTEAFF
TGCGCCAGCAGCTTTCCGGGGGTGAACACTGAAGCTTTCTTT
>TRBJ2-7|TRBV27|TRBD1|NA
CASSRDREYEQYF
TGTGCCAGCAGTAGAGACAGGGAGTACGAGCAGTACTTC
>TRBJ1-1|TRBV7-2|NA|NA
CASSRNTEAFF
TGTGCCAGCAGCAGGAACACTGAAGCTTTCTTT
>TRBJ2-2|TRBV5-1|NA|NA
CASSRQGGTGELFF
TGCGCCAGCAGCCGTCAGGGTGGCACCGGGGAGCTGTTTTTT
>TRBJ1-1|TRBV11-1|NA|NA
CASSLGEGLNTEAFF
TGTGCCAGCAGCTTAGGAGAGGGCCTGAACACTGAAGCTTTCTTT
>TRBJ2-7|TRBV6-5|TRBD2|NA
CASSGTSGTEQYF
TGTGCCAGCAGTGGGACTAGCGGGACCGAGCAGTACTTC
>TRBJ2-6|TRBV30|NA|NA
CAWSVWGSGANVLTF
TGTGCCTGGAGTGTGTGGGGGTCTGGGGCCAACGTCCTGACTTTC
>TRBJ2-1|TRBV14|NA|NA
CASSQVERDPNEQFF
TGTGCCAGCAGCCAAGTAGAAAGGGACCCCAATGAGCAGTTCTTC
>TRBJ1-2|TRBV5-4|TRBD1|NA
CASSLEGQTGYTF
TGTGCCAGCAGCTTGGAGGGACAGACTGGCTACACCTTC
>TRBJ2-5|TRBV7-9|TRBD2|NA
CASSLATSGRGQETQYF
TGTGCCAGCAGCTTAGCCACTAGCGGGAGGGGCCAAGAGACCCAGTACTTC
>TRBJ2-2|TRBV5-1|NA|few
CASSATRGTGELFF
TGCGCCAGCAGCGCCACTAGGGGGACCGGGGAGCTGTTTTTT
>TRBJ2-7|TRBV7-3|NA|NA
CASSLIGESHEQYF
TGTGCCAGCAGCTTAATTGGGGAGTCGCACGAGCAGTACTTC
>TRBJ1-1|TRBV11-1|NA|NA
CASSLGTANTEAFF
TGTGCCAGCAGCTTAGGGACGGCGAATACTGAAGCTTTCTTT
>TRBJ2-1|TRBV2|TRBD2|NA
CASETTSGSYNEQFF
TGTGCCAGCGAGACGACTAGCGGCTCCTACAATGAGCAGTTCTTC
>TRBJ1-1|TRBV9|TRBD1|NA
CASSYGTVGTEAFF
TGTGCCAGCAGCTATGGGACAGTGGGCACTGAAGCTTTCTTT
>TRBJ2-1|TRBV14|NA|NA
CASSQGEVAYNEQFF
TGTGCCAGCAGCCAAGGAGAGGTGGCCTACAATGAGCAGTTCTTC
>TRBJ2-1|TRBV11-2|TRBD2|NA
CASSLQGLGDEQFF
TGTGCCAGCAGCTTACAGGGACTAGGAGATGAGCAGTTCTTC
>TRBJ2-6|TRBV7-2|NA|NA
CASSPRRRRQSRANVLTF
TGTGCCAGCAGCCCGCGACGGAGACGACAAAGTCGGGCCAACGTCCTGACTTTC
>TRBJ1-2|TRBV7-2|TRBD1|few
CASSQDRDYGYTF
TGTGCCAGCAGCCAGGACAGGGACTATGGCTACACCTTC
>TRBJ2-7|TRBV27|NA|NA
CASSFLSSYEQYF
TGTGCCAGCAGTTTCCTAAGCTCCTACGAGCAGTACTTC
>TRBJ2-3|TRBV28|NA|once
CASSLGEAWDTQYF
TGTGCCAGCAGCCTCGGGGAGGCCTGGGATACGCAGTATTTT
>TRBJ2-3|TRBV6-6|NA|NA
CASSGWATDTQYF
TGTGCCAGCAGTGGATGGGCTACAGATACGCAGTATTTT
>TRBJ1-1|TRBV5-4|NA|NA
CASSKLNTEAFF
TGTGCCAGCTCAAAACTGAACACTGAAGCTTTCTTT
>TRBJ1-1|TRBV2|NA|few
CASSRVGGTEAFF
TGTGCCAGCAGCCGAGTGGGTGGAACTGAAGCTTTCTTT
>TRBJ1-1|TRBV5-1|TRBD1|NA
CASSIGTVGTEAFF
TGCGCCAGCAGCATAGGGACAGTGGGAACTGAAGCTTTCTTT
>TRBJ2-7|TRBV2|NA|NA
CASTQRDGAYEQYF
TGTGCCAGCACCCAAAGGGACGGAGCCTACGAGCAGTACTTC
>TRBJ2-7|TRBV21-1|NA|NA
CASRTGLAEGNYEQYF
TGTGCCAGCAGAACGGGACTAGCGGAAGGTAATTACGAGCAGTACTTC
>TRBJ2-1|TRBV27|NA|NA
CASSHRSGNNEQFF
TGTGCCAGCAGCCACAGGTCCGGAAACAATGAGCAGTTCTTC
>TRBJ2-7|TRBV10-3|TRBD2|many
CAISRTSGSIYEQYF
TGTGCCATCAGCAGGACTAGCGGGAGTATCTACGAGCAGTACTTC
>TRBJ2-5|TRBV30|NA|NA
CAWTHLPGETQYF
TGTGCCTGGACTCATCTCCCGGGGGAGACCCAGTACTTC
>TRBJ1-1|TRBV6-1|NA|NA
CASKSGTLSFEAFF
TGTGCCAGCAAATCCGGGACCCTATCTTTTGAAGCTTTCTTT
>TRBJ2-7|TRBV15|TRBD2|NA
CATSRSGTSGMYEQYF
TGTGCCACCAGCAGATCCGGGACTAGCGGGATGTACGAGCAGTACTTC
>TRBJ1-2|TRBV28|NA|NA
CASSSGRGPYGYTF
TGTGCCAGCAGTTCTGGTAGGGGCCCCTATGGCTACACCTTC
>TRBJ1-2|TRBV27|TRBD1|NA
CASSLIGTGGAGSYGYTF
TGTGCCAGCAGTTTAATCGGGACAGGGGGCGCAGGTTCCTATGGCTACACCTTC
>TRBJ1-1|TRBV6-1|TRBD1|NA
CASTRLGQGASEAFF
TGTGCCAGCACCAGATTGGGACAGGGGGCTAGTGAGGCTTTCTTT
>TRBJ2-7|TRBV18|TRBD1|few
CASSPPLTGNEQYF
TGTGCCAGCTCACCACCTCTGACAGGGAACGAGCAGTACTTC
>TRBJ2-2|TRBV28|TRBD1|NA
CAGRQGAGELFF
TGTGCCGGCAGACAGGGAGCCGGGGAGCTGTTTTTT
>TRBJ2-5|TRBV11-2|TRBD1|NA
CASSLEPPTGGEETQYF
TGTGCCAGCAGCTTGGAGCCCCCCACAGGGGGCGAGGAGACCCAGTACTTC
>TRBJ2-3|TRBV28|TRBD1|NA
CASSLFRATGGETDTQYF
TGTGCCAGCAGTTTATTTAGGGCAACAGGGGGAGAAACAGATACGCAGTATTTT
>TRBJ2-6|TRBV2|NA|few
CASGETASGANVLTF
TGTGCCAGTGGCGAGACAGCGTCTGGGGCCAACGTCCTGACTTTC
>TRBJ2-1|TRBV5-1|TRBD2|once
CASSLEGLAGAMGDEQFF
TGCGCCAGCAGCTTGGAAGGACTAGCGGGAGCCATGGGGGATGAGCAGTTCTTC
>TRBJ2-7|TRBV25-1|NA|NA
CASSTIRDIDEQYF
TGTGCCAGCAGTACCATTAGGGACATCGACGAGCAGTACTTC
>TRBJ2-7|TRBV6-1|TRBD2|NA
CASSESAGGWNEQYF
TGTGCCAGCAGTGAATCGGCGGGAGGCTGGAACGAGCAGTACTTC
>TRBJ2-3|TRBV5-1|TRBD2|few
CASSLVLAGGTDTQYF
TGCGCCAGCAGCTTGGTGCTAGCGGGAGGCACAGATACGCAGTATTTT
>TRBJ1-4|TRBV27|TRBD1|NA
CASSRDRGGEKLFF
TGTGCCAGCAGTCGCGACAGGGGCGGGGAAAAACTGTTTTTT
>TRBJ1-1|TRBV7-9|NA|once
CASSFIGGGTVTEAFF
TGTGCCAGCAGCTTTATAGGAGGGGGGACTGTAACTGAAGCTTTCTTT
>TRBJ1-4|TRBV7-8|NA|NA
CASSQRSGEKLFF
TGTGCCAGCAGCCAAAGGAGTGGGGAAAAACTGTTTTTT
>TRBJ2-1|TRBV5-1|NA|NA
CASSLTLVREQFF
TGCGCCAGCAGCTTGACCCTAGTCCGTGAGCAGTTCTTC
>TRBJ2-5|TRBV5-1|NA|NA
CASSSEGQETQYF
TGCGCCAGCAGCTCCGAAGGACAAGAGACCCAGTACTTC
>TRBJ2-5|TRBV4-2|TRBD2|NA
CASSQERAGGPETQYF
TGTGCCAGCAGCCAAGAGAGAGCGGGAGGGCCAGAGACCCAGTACTTC
>TRBJ2-2|TRBV28|NA|NA
CASSITGSGAGELFF
TGTGCCAGCAGTATTACAGGGAGTGGGGCCGGGGAGCTGTTTTTT
>TRBJ2-7|TRBV10-3|NA|NA
CAISTTPISTYEQYF
TGTGCCATCAGTACCACTCCCATCAGTACCTACGAGCAGTACTTC
>TRBJ1-1|TRBV5-6|NA|NA
CASSFRVQRRGAFF
TGTGCCAGCAGCTTTAGGGTACAGCGGCGCGGGGCTTTCTTT
>TRBJ2-7|TRBV7-3|NA|NA
CASSLTPGRSDEQYF
TGTGCCAGCAGCTTAACCCCGGGACGGTCGGACGAGCAGTACTTC